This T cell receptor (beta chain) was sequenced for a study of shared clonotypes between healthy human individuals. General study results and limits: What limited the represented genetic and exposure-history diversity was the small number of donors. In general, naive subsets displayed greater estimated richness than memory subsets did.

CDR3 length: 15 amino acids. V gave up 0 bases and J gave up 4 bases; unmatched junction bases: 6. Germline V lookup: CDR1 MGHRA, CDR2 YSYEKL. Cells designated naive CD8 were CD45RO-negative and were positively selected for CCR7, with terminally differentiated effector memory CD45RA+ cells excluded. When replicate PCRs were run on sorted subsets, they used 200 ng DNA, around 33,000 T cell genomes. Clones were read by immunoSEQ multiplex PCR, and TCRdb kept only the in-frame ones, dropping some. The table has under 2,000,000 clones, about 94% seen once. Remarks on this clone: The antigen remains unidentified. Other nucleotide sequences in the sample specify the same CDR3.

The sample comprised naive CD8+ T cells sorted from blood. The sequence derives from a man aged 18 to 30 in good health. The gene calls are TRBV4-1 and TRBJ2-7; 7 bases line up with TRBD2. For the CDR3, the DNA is TGCGCCAGCAGCCAAGAGAGACTAGCCCCATACGAGCAGTACTTC. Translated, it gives CASSQERLAPYEQYF.